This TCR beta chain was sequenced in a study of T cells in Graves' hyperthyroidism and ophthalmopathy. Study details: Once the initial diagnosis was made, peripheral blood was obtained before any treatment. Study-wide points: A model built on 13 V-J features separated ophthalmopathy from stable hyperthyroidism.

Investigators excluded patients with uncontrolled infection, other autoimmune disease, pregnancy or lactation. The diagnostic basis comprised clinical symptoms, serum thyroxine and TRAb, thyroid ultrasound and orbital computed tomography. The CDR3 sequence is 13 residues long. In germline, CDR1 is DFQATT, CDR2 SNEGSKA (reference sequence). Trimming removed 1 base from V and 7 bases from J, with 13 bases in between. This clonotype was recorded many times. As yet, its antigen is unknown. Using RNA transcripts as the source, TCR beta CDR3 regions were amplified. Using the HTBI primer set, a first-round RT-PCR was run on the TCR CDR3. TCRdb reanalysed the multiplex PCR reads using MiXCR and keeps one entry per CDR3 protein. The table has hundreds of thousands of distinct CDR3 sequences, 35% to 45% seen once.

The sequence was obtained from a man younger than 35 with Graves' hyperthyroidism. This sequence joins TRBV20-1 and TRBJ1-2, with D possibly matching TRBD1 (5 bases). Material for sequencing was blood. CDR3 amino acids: CSARGTQDPGYTF. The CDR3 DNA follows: TGCAGTGCTAGAGGGACACAAGATCCTGGCTACACCTTC.